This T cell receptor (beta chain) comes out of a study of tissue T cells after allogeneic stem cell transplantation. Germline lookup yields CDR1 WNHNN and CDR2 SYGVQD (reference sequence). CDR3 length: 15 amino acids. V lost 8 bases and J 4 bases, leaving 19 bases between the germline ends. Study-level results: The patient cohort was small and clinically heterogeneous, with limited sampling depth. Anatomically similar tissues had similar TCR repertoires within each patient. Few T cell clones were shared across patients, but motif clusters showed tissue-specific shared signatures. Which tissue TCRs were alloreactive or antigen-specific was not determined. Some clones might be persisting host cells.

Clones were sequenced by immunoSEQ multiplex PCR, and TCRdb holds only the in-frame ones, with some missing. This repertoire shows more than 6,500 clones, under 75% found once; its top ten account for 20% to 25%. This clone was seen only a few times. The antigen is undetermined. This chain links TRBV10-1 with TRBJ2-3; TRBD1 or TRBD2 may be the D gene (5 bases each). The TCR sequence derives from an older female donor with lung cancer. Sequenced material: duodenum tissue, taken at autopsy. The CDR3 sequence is CASASSGTGPDTQYF. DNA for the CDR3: TGCGCCAGCGCTAGCTCCGGGACCGGACCAGATACGCAGTATTTT.